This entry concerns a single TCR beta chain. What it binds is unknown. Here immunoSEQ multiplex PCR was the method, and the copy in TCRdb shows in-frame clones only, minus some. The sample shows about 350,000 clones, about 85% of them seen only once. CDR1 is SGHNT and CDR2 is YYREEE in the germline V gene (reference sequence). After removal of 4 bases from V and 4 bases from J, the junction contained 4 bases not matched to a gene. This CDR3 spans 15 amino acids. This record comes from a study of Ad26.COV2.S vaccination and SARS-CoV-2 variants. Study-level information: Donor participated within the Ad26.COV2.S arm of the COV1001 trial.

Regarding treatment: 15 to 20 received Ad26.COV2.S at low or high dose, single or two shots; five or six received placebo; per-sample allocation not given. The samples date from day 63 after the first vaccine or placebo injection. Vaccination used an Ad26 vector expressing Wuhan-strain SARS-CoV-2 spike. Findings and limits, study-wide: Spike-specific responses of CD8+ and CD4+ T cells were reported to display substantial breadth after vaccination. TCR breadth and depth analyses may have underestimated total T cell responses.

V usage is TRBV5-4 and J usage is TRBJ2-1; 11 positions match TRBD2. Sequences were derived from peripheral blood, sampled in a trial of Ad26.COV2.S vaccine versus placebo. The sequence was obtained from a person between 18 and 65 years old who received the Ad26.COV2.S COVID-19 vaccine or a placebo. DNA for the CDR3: TGTGCCAGCAGCAGGGGACTAGCGGAGTACAATGAGCAGTTCTTC. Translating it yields CASSRGLAEYNEQFF.